The TCR beta chain under discussion was sequenced for a study of beta chain features in type 1 diabetes. Background on the study: Patients did not differ from healthy donors in age, gender or cell yield. Examination of sorted cells across all samples involved more than 100,000,000 cells.

Sorted cells reached over 98% purity in every population. Of the isolated RNA, all was reverse transcribed, and so the sequenced material was expressed TCRB transcripts. Measured with immunoSEQ multiplex PCR; TCRdb has only the in-frame clones, and not every one. The profile shows roughly 250,000 clones, under 70% of them singletons. Overall study results and limits: TCRB CDR3s were moderately but significantly shorter in Type 1 diabetes patients in all four CD4+ subsets.

The CDR3 contains 14 residues. The V and J ends lost 9 bases and 4 bases, in that order; junction bases with no gene match: 11. From germline, CDR1 is ENHRY and CDR2 SYGVKD. This clone was detected only once. No antigen is known for it. The TCR comes from a man aged 30-40 years in good health. The rearrangement links TRBV10-3 to TRBJ2-5, with 7 bases fitting TRBD2. Input material: naive CD4+ T cells from blood. CDR3 nucleotides: TGTGCCATTTCGCGGGGGTCCGCCGGAGAGACCCAGTACTTC. As protein: CAISRGSAGETQYF.